This T cell receptor (beta chain) emerged from a study of response to subunit inactivated influenza vaccine (dated by TCRdb to 2016 to 2019). General notes on the study: The study used deep quantitative T cell receptor repertoire profiling to track responses to a trivalent subunit inactivated influenza vaccine.

In the case of this clonotype: Its antigen is not yet known. Base qualities are not at hand, and no much larger clone is one base apart.

Study-wide conclusions, independent of this receptor: The authors proposed that each seasonal influenza vaccination may bring in only a limited number of new T cells.

Libraries were made using RT-PCR. The listed sequencing device is Illumina HiSeq 2500. TCRdb reanalyzed the raw reads on its own, using fastp at Q25 for trimming and MiXCR for clone calling, and kept in-frame beta chains. CDR3 protein duplicates are merged, each entry listing the most common genes and DNA. The sample contains 530,000 or so distinct CDR3 sequences, 25% of them found a single time. 1.5% to 2% of the sample lies in the top ten. The source material was CD4+ T cells sorted from PBMCs, sampled 4 to 6 days after vaccination. This TCR was recovered from a man between 45 and 60 years old who received an inactivated influenza vaccine. Donor details come from another sample of the same person, matched by shared clones.

The CDR3 in this case is CASSDSSRWVPTTDNEQFF. The nucleotide sequence is given as TGTGCCAGCAGTGATTCTAGTAGGTGGGTCCCTACGACCGACAATGAGCAGTTCTTC. The sequence joins TRBV2 to TRBJ2-1; the D gene cannot be resolved reliably. Including cysteine and phenylalanine, the CDR3 has 19 amino acids. Only CDR3 DNA is held: 57 bases, read in frame from base 1. As encoded in the germline V gene, CDR1 is SNHLY while CDR2 is FYNNEI. Trimming at the junction amounts to 3 bases on V and 5 bases on J, and the germline ends lie 26 bases apart.